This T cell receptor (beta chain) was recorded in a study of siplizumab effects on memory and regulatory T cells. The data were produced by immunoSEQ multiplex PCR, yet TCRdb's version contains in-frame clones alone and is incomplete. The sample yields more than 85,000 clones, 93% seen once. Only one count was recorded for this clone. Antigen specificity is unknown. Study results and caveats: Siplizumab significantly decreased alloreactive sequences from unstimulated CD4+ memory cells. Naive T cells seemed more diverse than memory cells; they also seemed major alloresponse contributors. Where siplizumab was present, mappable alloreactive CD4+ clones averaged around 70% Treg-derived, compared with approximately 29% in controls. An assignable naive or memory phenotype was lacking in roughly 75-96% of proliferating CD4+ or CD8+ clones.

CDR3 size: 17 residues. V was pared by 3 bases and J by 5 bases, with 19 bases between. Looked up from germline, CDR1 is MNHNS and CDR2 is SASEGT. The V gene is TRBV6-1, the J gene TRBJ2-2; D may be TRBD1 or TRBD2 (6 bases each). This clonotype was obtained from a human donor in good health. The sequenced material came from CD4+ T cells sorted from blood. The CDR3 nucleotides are TGTGCCAGCAGTGACCAACCATTGCAGGGGAGGACCGGGGAGCTGTTTTTT. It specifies CASSDQPLQGRTGELFF.